These 3 T cell receptor beta chains were sequenced from one sample in a study of T-cell memory formation after mild COVID-19. From the 5' RACE reads, TCRdb called clonotypes with MiXCR, one entry per CDR3 protein. The sample lists over 450,000 distinct CDR3 sequences, roughly 20% seen once, with 12% in the top ten. Sequenced: PBMCs or a T cell subset sorted from them (not recorded which). The source is an adult woman who had mild COVID-19 (a few samples of this study predate the infection). Cell type and time point are not known.

This rearrangement joins TRBV9 to TRBJ2-2; D ambiguous. With 2 bases removed from V and 4 bases from J, the gap between germline ends came to 12 bases. CDR1 is SGDLS, CDR2 YYNGEE, per germline. The CDR3 is 15 amino acids. The CDR3 is CASSVGSSPTGELFF. The CDR3 DNA is TGTGCCAGCAGCGTTGGGTCCAGTCCCACCGGGGAGCTGTTTTTT.

Only a few counts were recorded for this clonotype. The chain couples TRBV7-9 to TRBJ2-1; D possibly corresponds to TRBD2 (6 bases). V dropped 4 bases and J dropped 5 bases, with 9 bases sitting between them. The CDR3 is made up of 13 amino acids. Per the germline V gene, CDR1 is SEHNR and CDR2 is FQNEAQ (reference sequence). The DNA for the CDR3 is TGTGCCAGCAGCTCGGGACTCCACAATGAGCAGTTCTTC. It encodes CASSSGLHNEQFF.

This chain connects TRBV3-1 to TRBJ1-6; 9 bases fit TRBD1. CDR1 is LGHDT, CDR2 YNNKEL, per germline (reference sequence). Trimming took 3 bases from V and 10 from J; bases not matched to a gene: 7. This CDR3 is 15 amino acids long. CDR3 residues: CASSQMDRGGSPLHF. The CDR3 DNA reads TGTGCCAGCAGCCAGATGGACAGGGGAGGGTCACCCCTCCACTTT.